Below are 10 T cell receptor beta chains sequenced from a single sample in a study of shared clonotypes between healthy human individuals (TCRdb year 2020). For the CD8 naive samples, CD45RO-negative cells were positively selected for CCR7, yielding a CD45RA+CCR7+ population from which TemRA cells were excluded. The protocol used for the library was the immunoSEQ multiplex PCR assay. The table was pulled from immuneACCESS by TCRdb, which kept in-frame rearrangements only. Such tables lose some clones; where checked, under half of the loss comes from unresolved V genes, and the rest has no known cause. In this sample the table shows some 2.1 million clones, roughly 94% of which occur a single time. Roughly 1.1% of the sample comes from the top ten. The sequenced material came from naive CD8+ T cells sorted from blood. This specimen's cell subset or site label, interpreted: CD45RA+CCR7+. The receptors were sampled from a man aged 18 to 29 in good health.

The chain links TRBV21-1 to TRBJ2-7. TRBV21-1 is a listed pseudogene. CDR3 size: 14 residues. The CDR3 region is CASSKIMAREEQYF. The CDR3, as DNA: TGTGCCAGCAGCAAAATTATGGCCAGGGAGGAGCAGTACTTC.

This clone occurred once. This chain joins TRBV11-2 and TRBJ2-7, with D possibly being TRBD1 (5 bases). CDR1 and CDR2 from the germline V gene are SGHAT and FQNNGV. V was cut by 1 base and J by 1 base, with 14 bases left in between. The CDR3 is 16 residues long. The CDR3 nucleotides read TGTGCCAGCAGCTTAGGGGGCGCAGGGCCGTCCTACGAGCAGTACTTC. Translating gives CASSLGGAGPSYEQYF.

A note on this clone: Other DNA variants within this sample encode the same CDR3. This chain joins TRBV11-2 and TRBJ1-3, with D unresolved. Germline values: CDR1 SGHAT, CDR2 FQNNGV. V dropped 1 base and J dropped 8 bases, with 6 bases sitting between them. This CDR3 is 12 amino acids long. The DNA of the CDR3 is TGTGCCAGCAGCTTAGGCGGCGACACCATATATTTT. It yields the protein CASSLGGDTIYF. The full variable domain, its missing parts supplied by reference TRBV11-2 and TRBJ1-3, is EAGVAQSPRYKIIEKRQSVAFWCNPISGHATLYWYQQILGQGPKLLIQFQNNGVVDDSQLPKDRFSAERLKGVDSTLKIQPAKLEDSAVYLCASSLGGDTIYFGEGSWLTVV.

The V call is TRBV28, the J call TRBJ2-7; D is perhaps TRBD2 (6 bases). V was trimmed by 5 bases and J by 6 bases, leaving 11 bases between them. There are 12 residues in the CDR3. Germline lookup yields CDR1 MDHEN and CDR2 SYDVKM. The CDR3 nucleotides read TGTGCCAGCAGTCCCACCGGGGGCGAGCAGTACTTC. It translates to CASSPTGGEQYF.

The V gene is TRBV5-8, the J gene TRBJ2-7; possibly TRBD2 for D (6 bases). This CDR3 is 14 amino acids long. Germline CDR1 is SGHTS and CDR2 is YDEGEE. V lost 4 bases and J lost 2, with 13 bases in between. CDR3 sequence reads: CASSLGTPAYEQYF. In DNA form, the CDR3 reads TGTGCCAGCAGCCTCGGGACTCCTGCCTACGAGCAGTACTTC.

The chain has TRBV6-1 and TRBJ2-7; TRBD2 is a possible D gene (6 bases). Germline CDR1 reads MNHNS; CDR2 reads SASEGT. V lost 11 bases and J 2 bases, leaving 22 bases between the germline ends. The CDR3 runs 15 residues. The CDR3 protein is CAGRWGGDSAYEQYF. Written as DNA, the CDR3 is TGTGCCGGGCGGTGGGGAGGAGATAGCGCCTACGAGCAGTACTTC.

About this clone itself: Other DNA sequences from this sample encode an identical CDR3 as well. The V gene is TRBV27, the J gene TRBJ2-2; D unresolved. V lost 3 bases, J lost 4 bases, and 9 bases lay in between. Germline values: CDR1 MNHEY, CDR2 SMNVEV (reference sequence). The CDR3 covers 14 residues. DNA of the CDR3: TGTGCCAGCAGTTTTGGGCCCGGCACCGGGGAGCTGTTTTTT. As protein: CASSFGPGTGELFF.

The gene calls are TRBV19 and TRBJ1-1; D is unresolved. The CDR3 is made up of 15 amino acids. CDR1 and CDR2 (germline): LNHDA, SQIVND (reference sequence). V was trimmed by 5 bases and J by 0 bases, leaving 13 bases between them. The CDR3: CASSLTSGLNTEAFF. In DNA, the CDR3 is TGTGCCAGTAGTCTTACCAGTGGTCTGAACACTGAAGCTTTCTTT.

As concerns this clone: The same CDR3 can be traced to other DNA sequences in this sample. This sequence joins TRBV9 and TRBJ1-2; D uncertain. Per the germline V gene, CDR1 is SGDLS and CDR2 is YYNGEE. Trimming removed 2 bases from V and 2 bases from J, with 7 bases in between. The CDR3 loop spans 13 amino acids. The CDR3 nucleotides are TGTGCCAGCAGCGTTTCGGGGAACTATGGCTACACCTTC. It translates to CASSVSGNYGYTF.

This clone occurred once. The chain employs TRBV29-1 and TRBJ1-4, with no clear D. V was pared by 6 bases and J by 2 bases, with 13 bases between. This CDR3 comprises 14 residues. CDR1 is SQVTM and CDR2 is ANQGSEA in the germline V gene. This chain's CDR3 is CSVEPLATNEKLFF. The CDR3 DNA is TGCAGCGTCGAACCGCTCGCGACTAATGAAAAACTGTTTTTT.